This is a list of T cell receptor beta chains from one sample in a study of T cells expressing NK-cell markers. After re-calling the 5' RACE reads, TCRdb lists one entry per CDR3 protein, DNA absent. This sample's clone table lists about 140,000 distinct CDR3 sequences. The sample consisted of blood T cells: a sorted CD56 or NKG2C T cell subset, CD4+ or CD8+ T cells, or bulk PBMC T cells (not recorded which). All receptors derive from a man younger than 35 in good health. CDR3s include the opening cysteine and the closing phenylalanine or tryptophan. The order of the fields is J gene, V gene, CDR3 protein.

J gene: TRBJ2-2
V gene: TRBV4-2
CDR3 protein: CASDGRQGVGELFF

J gene: TRBJ2-1
V gene: TRBV27
CDR3 protein: CASSLSGRRDPFF

J gene: TRBJ2-2
V gene: TRBV5-1
CDR3 protein: CASSSDTTRGGELFF

J gene: TRBJ2-6
V gene: TRBV14
CDR3 protein: CASSQALVSGANVLTF

J gene: TRBJ2-3
V gene: TRBV6-1
CDR3 protein: CASSPSSADTQYF

J gene: TRBJ2-1
V gene: TRBV30
CDR3 protein: CAWSLGLVDHEQFF

J gene: TRBJ2-1
V gene: TRBV6-5
CDR3 protein: CASSSAVGEANEQFF

J gene: TRBJ2-5
V gene: TRBV4-3
CDR3 protein: CASSQGVAGALQETQYF

J gene: TRBJ1-2
V gene: TRBV30
CDR3 protein: CAWSADRDGYTF

J gene: TRBJ2-1
V gene: TRBV7-6
CDR3 protein: CASSLGPGANNEQFF

J gene: TRBJ1-2
V gene: TRBV20-1
CDR3 protein: CNGYREIYGYTF

J gene: TRBJ2-1
V gene: TRBV7-2
CDR3 protein: CASSLAERINEQFF

J gene: TRBJ1-5
V gene: TRBV24-1
CDR3 protein: CATSDGTDYNQPQHF

J gene: TRBJ2-1
V gene: TRBV3-1
CDR3 protein: CASSQFAVTLNNEQFF

J gene: TRBJ2-5
V gene: TRBV27
CDR3 protein: CACGDGSQETQYF

J gene: TRBJ2-3
V gene: TRBV24-1
CDR3 protein: CATSDLKASADTQYF

J gene: TRBJ1-2
V gene: TRBV6-5
CDR3 protein: CASSYSAGPAGYTF

J gene: TRBJ2-2
V gene: TRBV7-9
CDR3 protein: CASSLAEELNTGELFF

J gene: TRBJ2-4
V gene: TRBV7-3
CDR3 protein: CASSLSAGNIQYF

J gene: TRBJ2-2
V gene: TRBV27
CDR3 protein: CASSLLEGTDHTGELFF

J gene: TRBJ2-1
V gene: TRBV7-9
CDR3 protein: CASSVDESSHEQFF

J gene: TRBJ2-2
V gene: TRBV5-6
CDR3 protein: CASSLSQGDTGELFF

J gene: TRBJ2-3
V gene: TRBV6-2/TRBV6-3
CDR3 protein: CASSYHEDRDPTDTQYF

J gene: TRBJ1-3
V gene: TRBV7-9
CDR3 protein: CASSPSRGTGNTIYF

J gene: TRBJ2-5
V gene: TRBV24-1
CDR3 protein: CATSDPPLKTQYF

J gene: TRBJ2-7
V gene: TRBV2
CDR3 protein: CASLAGEYEQYF

J gene: TRBJ2-7
V gene: TRBV20-1
CDR3 protein: CSARLVSVWRRGRISYEQYF

J gene: TRBJ1-2
V gene: TRBV7-9
CDR3 protein: CASSSTGNSGYTF

J gene: TRBJ2-2
V gene: TRBV24-1
CDR3 protein: CATSDLLSGLAGAGELFF

J gene: TRBJ2-7
V gene: TRBV7-9
CDR3 protein: CASSLGPLSGRAYEQYF

J gene: TRBJ2-5
V gene: TRBV7-9
CDR3 protein: CASSSKIVVETQYF

J gene: TRBJ2-5
V gene: TRBV5-5
CDR3 protein: CASSSTGGETQYF

J gene: TRBJ2-1
V gene: TRBV12-3/TRBV12-4
CDR3 protein: CASLFWDRGYGGSNEQFF

J gene: TRBJ2-2
V gene: TRBV6-2/TRBV6-3
CDR3 protein: CASSRTGQGPTGELFF

J gene: TRBJ2-3
V gene: TRBV6-2/TRBV6-3
CDR3 protein: CASSYEGRTDTQYF

J gene: TRBJ2-1
V gene: TRBV9
CDR3 protein: CASSVEEVSYNEQFF

J gene: TRBJ1-3
V gene: TRBV7-9
CDR3 protein: CASSLDGAGNTIYF

J gene: TRBJ2-7
V gene: TRBV27
CDR3 protein: CASSWASGRPAYEQYF

J gene: TRBJ2-2
V gene: TRBV27
CDR3 protein: CASSFHGELFF

J gene: TRBJ2-5
V gene: TRBV29-1
CDR3 protein: CSVEPSRGGRETQYF

J gene: TRBJ2-7
V gene: TRBV28
CDR3 protein: CASSLLPGQGQTYEQYF

J gene: TRBJ2-7
V gene: TRBV6-1
CDR3 protein: CASRPFKGPYEQYF

J gene: TRBJ2-2
V gene: TRBV12-3/TRBV12-4
CDR3 protein: CASRKDPGVELFF

J gene: TRBJ1-2
V gene: TRBV5-6
CDR3 protein: CASSLKGTNYGYTF

J gene: TRBJ2-5
V gene: TRBV11-2
CDR3 protein: CASSLERGAGKETQYF

J gene: TRBJ2-3
V gene: TRBV9
CDR3 protein: CASSVGTNPSTDTQYF

J gene: TRBJ2-2
V gene: TRBV2
CDR3 protein: CASKESSLRELFF

J gene: TRBJ2-7
V gene: TRBV20-1
CDR3 protein: CSARKTGPYEQYF

J gene: TRBJ2-3
V gene: TRBV7-8
CDR3 protein: CASRPIATDTQYF

J gene: TRBJ1-4
V gene: TRBV18
CDR3 protein: CASSPFPGEMWTNEKLFF

J gene: TRBJ1-1
V gene: TRBV28
CDR3 protein: CASTLPGLMNTEAFF

J gene: TRBJ1-2
V gene: TRBV12-3/TRBV12-4
CDR3 protein: CASSLDAYGYTF

J gene: TRBJ2-2
V gene: TRBV3-1
CDR3 protein: CASLSRGANTGELFF

J gene: TRBJ2-2
V gene: TRBV29-1
CDR3 protein: CSVEDPLQGPNTGELFF

J gene: TRBJ2-5
V gene: TRBV11-2
CDR3 protein: CASSLGGAVGETQYF

J gene: TRBJ2-7
V gene: TRBV11-2
CDR3 protein: CASSWGQGYEQYF

J gene: TRBJ2-1
V gene: TRBV13
CDR3 protein: CASSLGPIFVANYNEQFF

J gene: TRBJ2-5
V gene: TRBV5-5
CDR3 protein: CASSSILAGGLEETQYF

J gene: TRBJ2-7
V gene: TRBV5-1
CDR3 protein: CASSAATSGARYEQYF

J gene: TRBJ2-1
V gene: TRBV5-6
CDR3 protein: CASSPSGDSSYNEQFF